Listed below are T cell receptor beta chains from one sample, sequenced in a study of cytomegalovirus exposure and HLA in healthy donors. Assay: immunoSEQ multiplex PCR; the TCRdb copy retains only in-frame clones and omits some. The sample records around 200,000 clones, 65% to 90% being singletons. The source material was PBMCs. The receptors originated from a girl aged 2-15 years in good health and CMV-seropositive. CDR3s include the opening cysteine and the closing phenylalanine or tryptophan. Each record gives: CDR3 protein, CDR3 DNA, V gene, D gene, clone size, J gene, CDR3 length. The D gene is left open where the match is weak. Size is stated for part of the rows, as once, few or many counts, or as a class when the clone is expanded.

CDR3aa: CASSPIHLAGSRTGELFF
CDR3nt: TGTGCCAGCTCACCGATTCACCTAGCGGGGTCGCGCACCGGGGAGCTGTTTTTT
v_gene: TRBV18
d_gene: TRBD2
abundance: -
j_gene: TRBJ2-2
len: 18

CDR3aa: CASSKTGTVQFF
CDR3nt: TGTGCCAGCAGCAAAACCGGGACAGTGCAGTTCTTC
v_gene: TRBV21-1
d_gene: -
abundance: -
j_gene: TRBJ2-1
len: 12

CDR3aa: CASSVGHRDRDTYGYTF
CDR3nt: TGTGCCAGCAGCGTAGGACATAGGGACAGGGATACCTATGGCTACACCTTC
v_gene: TRBV9
d_gene: TRBD1
abundance: -
j_gene: TRBJ1-2
len: 17

CDR3aa: CASHRHEAYNEQFF
CDR3nt: TGTGCCAGCCATCGACACGAAGCCTACAATGAGCAGTTCTTC
v_gene: TRBV27
d_gene: -
abundance: -
j_gene: TRBJ2-1
len: 14

CDR3aa: CASSFGGMSGNTIYF
CDR3nt: TGTGCCAGCAGCTTCGGAGGGATGTCTGGAAACACCATATATTTT
v_gene: TRBV7-2
d_gene: -
abundance: -
j_gene: TRBJ1-3
len: 15

CDR3aa: CATSRDQRRAAFF
CDR3nt: TGTGCCACCAGCAGGGACCAAAGGAGGGCAGCTTTCTTT
v_gene: TRBV15
d_gene: -
abundance: few
j_gene: TRBJ1-1
len: 13

CDR3aa: CASRLAGVNDEQFF
CDR3nt: TGCGCCAGCCGCCTAGCGGGAGTTAACGATGAGCAGTTCTTC
v_gene: TRBV5-1
d_gene: TRBD2
abundance: -
j_gene: TRBJ2-1
len: 14

CDR3aa: CASSSGGADTQYF
CDR3nt: TGTGCCAGCAGTAGCGGGGGCGCAGATACGCAGTATTTT
v_gene: TRBV28
d_gene: TRBD2
abundance: -
j_gene: TRBJ2-3
len: 13

CDR3aa: CASSLGTGGAETQYF
CDR3nt: TGCGCCAGCAGCTTGGGGACAGGGGGCGCGGAGACCCAGTACTTC
v_gene: TRBV5-1
d_gene: TRBD1
abundance: -
j_gene: TRBJ2-5
len: 15

CDR3aa: CASSVSPTGGRGYTF
CDR3nt: TGCGCCAGCAGTGTCTCCCCAACAGGGGGCCGAGGCTACACCTTC
v_gene: TRBV5-1
d_gene: TRBD1
abundance: -
j_gene: TRBJ1-2
len: 15

CDR3aa: CASSPQGQVNSPLHF
CDR3nt: TGCGCCAGCAGCCCCCAAGGACAGGTGAATTCACCCCTCCACTTT
v_gene: TRBV5-1
d_gene: TRBD1
abundance: -
j_gene: TRBJ1-6
len: 15

CDR3aa: CAISEGRLTF
CDR3nt: TGTGCCATCAGTGAGGGGCGTCTGACCTTC
v_gene: TRBV10-3
d_gene: -
abundance: -
j_gene: TRBJ1-2
len: 10

CDR3aa: CASRVFETGFNEQFF
CDR3nt: TGTGCCAGCAGAGTTTTCGAGACAGGGTTTAATGAGCAGTTCTTC
v_gene: TRBV27
d_gene: TRBD1
abundance: -
j_gene: TRBJ2-1
len: 15